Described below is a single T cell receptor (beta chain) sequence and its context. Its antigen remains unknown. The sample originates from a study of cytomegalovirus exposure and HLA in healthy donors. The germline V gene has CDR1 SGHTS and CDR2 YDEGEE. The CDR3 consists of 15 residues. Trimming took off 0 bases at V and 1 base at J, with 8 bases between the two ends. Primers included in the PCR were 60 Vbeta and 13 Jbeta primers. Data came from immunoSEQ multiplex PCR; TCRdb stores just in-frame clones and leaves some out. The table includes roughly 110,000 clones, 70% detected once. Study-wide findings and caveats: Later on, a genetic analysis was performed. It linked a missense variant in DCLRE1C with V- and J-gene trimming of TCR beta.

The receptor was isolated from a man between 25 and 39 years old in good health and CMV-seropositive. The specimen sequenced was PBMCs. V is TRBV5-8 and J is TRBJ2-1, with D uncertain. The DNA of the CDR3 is TGTGCCAGCAGCTTGGATCCCGGTTCCTACAATGAGCAGTTCTTC. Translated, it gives CASSLDPGSYNEQFF.